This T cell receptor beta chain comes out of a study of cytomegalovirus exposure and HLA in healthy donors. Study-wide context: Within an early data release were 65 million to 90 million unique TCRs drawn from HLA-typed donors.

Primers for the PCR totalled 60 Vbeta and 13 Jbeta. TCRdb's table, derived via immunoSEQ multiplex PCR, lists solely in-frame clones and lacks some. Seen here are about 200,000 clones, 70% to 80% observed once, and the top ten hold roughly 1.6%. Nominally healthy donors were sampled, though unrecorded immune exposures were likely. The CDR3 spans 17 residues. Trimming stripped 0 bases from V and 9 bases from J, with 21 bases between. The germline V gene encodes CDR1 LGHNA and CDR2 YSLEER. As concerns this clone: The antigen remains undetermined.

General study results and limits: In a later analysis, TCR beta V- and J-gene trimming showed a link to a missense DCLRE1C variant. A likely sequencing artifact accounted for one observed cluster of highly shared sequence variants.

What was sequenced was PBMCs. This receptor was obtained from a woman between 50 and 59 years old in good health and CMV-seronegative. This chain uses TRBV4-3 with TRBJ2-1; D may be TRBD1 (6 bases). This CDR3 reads CASSQDVGQGFFFEQFF. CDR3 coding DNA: TGCGCCAGCAGCCAAGATGTCGGGCAGGGGTTTTTTTTTGAGCAGTTCTTC.